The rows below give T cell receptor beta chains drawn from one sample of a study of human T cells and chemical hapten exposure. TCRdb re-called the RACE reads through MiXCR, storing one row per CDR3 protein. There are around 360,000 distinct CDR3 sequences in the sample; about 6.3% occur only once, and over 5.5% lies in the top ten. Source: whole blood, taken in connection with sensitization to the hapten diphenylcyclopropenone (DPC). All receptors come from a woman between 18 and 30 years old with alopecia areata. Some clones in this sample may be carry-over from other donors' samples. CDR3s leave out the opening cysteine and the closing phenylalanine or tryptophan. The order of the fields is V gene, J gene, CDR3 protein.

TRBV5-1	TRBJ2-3	ASSESEQRYSTDTQY
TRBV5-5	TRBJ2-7	ASSLLGGNEQY
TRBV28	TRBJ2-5	ASSYKETQY
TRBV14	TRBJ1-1	ASSNRWTGGEAF
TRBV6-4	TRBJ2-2	ASSPRTSRFTGELF
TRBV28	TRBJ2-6	ASSLGTASGANVLT
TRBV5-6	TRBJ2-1	ASSHTGTVNEQF
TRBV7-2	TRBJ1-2	ASSLEGQGASYGYT
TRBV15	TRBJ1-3	ATSTRTGAGNTIY
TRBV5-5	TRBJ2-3	ASSFTADPTDTQY
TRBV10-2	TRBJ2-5	ASSAGLDKETQY
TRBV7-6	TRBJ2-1	ASSSRTSGAYNEQF
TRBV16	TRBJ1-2	ASSQSNNPDRSYGYT
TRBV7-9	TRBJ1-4	ASSPPGQGDEKLF
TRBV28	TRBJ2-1	ASSLGGPRF
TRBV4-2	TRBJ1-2	ASRGGGQGNYGYT
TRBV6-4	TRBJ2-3	ASSVSVGTDTQY
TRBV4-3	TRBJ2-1	ASSQEGSDEQF
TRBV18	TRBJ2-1	ASSPPKTGEGNEQF
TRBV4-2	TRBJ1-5	ASSQDRGHQPQH
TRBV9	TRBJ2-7	ASSVTGTGPYEQY
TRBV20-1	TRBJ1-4	SASGQEKLF
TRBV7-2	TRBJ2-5	ASSQELQETQY
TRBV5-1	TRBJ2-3	ASSSAGGPINTDTQY
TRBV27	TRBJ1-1	ASCSGTEAF
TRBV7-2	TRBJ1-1	ASSPDRERYTEAF
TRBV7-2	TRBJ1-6	ASSLQNYNSPLH
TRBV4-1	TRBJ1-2	ASRQGQGMVGLYGYT
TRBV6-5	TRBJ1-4	ASSTDRDINEKLF
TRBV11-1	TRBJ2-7	ASSSEQGPYEQY
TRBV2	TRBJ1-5	ASSGEGNQPQH
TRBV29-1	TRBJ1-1	SVVVSGREATEAF
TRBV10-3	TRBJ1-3	ATHNLDTIY
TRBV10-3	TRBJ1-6	AISESDSPLH
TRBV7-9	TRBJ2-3	ASSPRTGGTDTQY
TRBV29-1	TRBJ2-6	SVESAGANVLT
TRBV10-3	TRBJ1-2	AISEMTGGYT
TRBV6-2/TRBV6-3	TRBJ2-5	ASSYGQEAETQY
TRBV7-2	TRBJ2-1	ASSSGGDSRSGEQF
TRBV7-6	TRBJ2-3	ASSLIAGETDTQY
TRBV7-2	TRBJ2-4	ASSETRGRNIQY
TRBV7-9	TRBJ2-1	ASSLAGGTRYNEQF
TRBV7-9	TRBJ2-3	ASSSGSYTDTQY
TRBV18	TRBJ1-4	ASSSYWTGGIATNEKLF
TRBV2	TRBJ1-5	ASRGGQIKPQH
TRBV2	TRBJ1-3	ASSELPGRGNTIY